This TCR beta chain was sequenced in a study of OX40 agonist ivuxolimab in advanced cancers. Study overall: Three individuals attained partial responses, comprising one hepatocellular carcinoma case and two cutaneous melanoma cases.

V trimming: 5 bases; J trimming: 0 bases; junction bases outside the gene matches: 8. CDR1 SGHTA and CDR2 FQGTGA come from the germline V gene. The CDR3 has 17 amino acids. Sequencing was performed with immunoSEQ multiplex PCR; in TCRdb, only in-frame clones are kept and a portion is missing. The data contain 30,000 to 40,000 clones, 65% to 90% of them singletons. Note on this clone: Its antigen is unidentified.

The study, taken as a whole, reports: Expanded clones were, on average, more numerous among CD8+ T cells than CD4+.

Specimen: CD4+ or CD8+ T cells sorted from blood, collected in a trial of the OX40 agonist ivuxolimab. The TCR sequence derives from an adult with an advanced solid tumor such as melanoma, head and neck, liver or kidney cancer. The rearrangement links TRBV7-3 to TRBJ1-5, with 9 bases identical to TRBD1. The CDR3 nucleotides are TGTGCCAGCAGCCTCGGGACAGGGACTTATAGCAATCAGCCCCAGCATTTT. The encoded protein is CASSLGTGTYSNQPQHF.